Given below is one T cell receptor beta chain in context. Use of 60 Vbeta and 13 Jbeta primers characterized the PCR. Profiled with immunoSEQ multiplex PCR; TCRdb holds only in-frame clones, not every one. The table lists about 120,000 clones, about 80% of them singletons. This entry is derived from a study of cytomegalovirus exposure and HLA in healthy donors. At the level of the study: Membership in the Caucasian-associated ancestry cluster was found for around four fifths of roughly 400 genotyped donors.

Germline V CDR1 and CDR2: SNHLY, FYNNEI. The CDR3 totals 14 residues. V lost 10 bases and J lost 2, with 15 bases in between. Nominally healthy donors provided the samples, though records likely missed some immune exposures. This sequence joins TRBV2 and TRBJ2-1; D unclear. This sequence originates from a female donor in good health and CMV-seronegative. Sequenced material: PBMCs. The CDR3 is CATSDSNTYNEQFF. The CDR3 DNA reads TGTGCCACCAGCGACTCGAATACCTACAATGAGCAGTTCTTC.